A selection of T cell receptor beta chains follows, all from one sample in a study of cytomegalovirus exposure and HLA in healthy donors. TCRdb's table, derived via immunoSEQ multiplex PCR, lists solely in-frame clones and lacks some. The profile shows approximately 72,000 clones, around 80% of them singletons. The sequencing input was PBMCs. The source is a young man in good health and CMV-seronegative. CDR3s include the opening cysteine and the closing phenylalanine or tryptophan. Each record gives: clone size, V gene, J gene, D gene, CDR3 protein, CDR3 DNA. A D gene is named only where the DNA matches it firmly. Clone size appears in some rows only: once, few, many, or a class for an expanded clone.

size: few
V: TRBV30
J: TRBJ2-5
D: -
CDR3: CAWAAGGKWETQYF
DNA: TGTGCCTGGGCCGCAGGGGGGAAATGGGAGACCCAGTACTTC

size: -
V: TRBV5-1
J: TRBJ2-7
D: -
CDR3: CASSSPVDRRNEQYF
DNA: TGCGCCAGCAGCTCCCCAGTCGACAGGCGGAACGAGCAGTACTTC

size: -
V: TRBV18
J: TRBJ2-3
D: TRBD2
CDR3: CASSLTTKSGKRTDTQYF
DNA: TGTGCCAGCTCTCTGACGACAAAAAGCGGGAAGCGTACAGATACGCAGTATTTT

size: -
V: TRBV6-5
J: TRBJ1-5
D: TRBD1
CDR3: CASSRTGENQPQHF
DNA: TGTGCCAGCAGCCGGACAGGGGAAAATCAGCCCCAGCATTTT

size: -
V: TRBV11-3
J: TRBJ2-1
D: TRBD2
CDR3: CASSERLAGGEQFF
DNA: TGTGCCAGCAGCGAACGACTAGCGGGAGGGGAGCAGTTCTTC

size: -
V: TRBV19
J: TRBJ2-6
D: -
CDR3: CASSQGHLRGGANVLTF
DNA: TGTGCCAGTAGTCAGGGACACCTCAGAGGTGGGGCCAACGTCCTGACTTTC

size: once
V: TRBV9
J: TRBJ2-3
D: -
CDR3: CASSVESGSDTQYF
DNA: TGTGCCAGCAGCGTAGAATCGGGATCAGATACGCAGTATTTT

size: -
V: TRBV28
J: TRBJ1-1
D: TRBD1
CDR3: CASCADRVATEAFF
DNA: TGTGCCAGTTGTGCGGACAGGGTGGCCACTGAAGCTTTCTTT

size: once
V: TRBV19
J: TRBJ2-2
D: TRBD2
CDR3: CASSPKTSGITGELFF
DNA: TGTGCCAGTAGTCCTAAGACTAGCGGAATTACCGGGGAGCTGTTTTTT

size: -
V: TRBV18
J: TRBJ2-7
D: TRBD1
CDR3: CASSQGTGSSYEQYF
DNA: TGTGCCAGCTCACAAGGGACAGGGAGCTCCTACGAGCAGTACTTC

size: -
V: TRBV6-4
J: TRBJ2-1
D: TRBD2
CDR3: CASSGIAGAPNEQFF
DNA: TGTGCCAGCAGTGGAATAGCGGGAGCTCCAAATGAGCAGTTCTTC

size: -
V: TRBV5-4
J: TRBJ1-1
D: -
CDR3: CASSLDRAFMNTEAFF
DNA: TGTGCCAGCAGCTTGGACAGAGCTTTCATGAACACTGAAGCTTTCTTT

size: -
V: TRBV7-9
J: TRBJ1-2
D: TRBD1
CDR3: CASSPWDSVGYTF
DNA: TGTGCCAGCAGCCCGTGGGACAGCGTCGGCTACACCTTC

size: -
V: TRBV28
J: TRBJ2-4
D: TRBD2
CDR3: CASSLPGRGKNIQYF
DNA: TGTGCCAGCAGTCTCCCGGGGCGGGGGAAAAACATTCAGTACTTC

size: -
V: TRBV30
J: TRBJ2-3
D: -
CDR3: CAWSVRRADTQYF
DNA: TGTGCCTGGAGTGTACGGCGGGCAGATACGCAGTATTTT

size: -
V: TRBV5-6
J: TRBJ1-5
D: -
CDR3: CASSLAGENNQPQHF
DNA: TGTGCCAGCAGCTTGGCGGGTGAAAACAATCAGCCCCAGCATTTT

size: -
V: TRBV30
J: TRBJ1-2
D: TRBD1
CDR3: CAWRTGLYGYTF
DNA: TGTGCCTGGAGGACAGGGCTCTATGGCTACACCTTC

size: -
V: TRBV7-9
J: TRBJ2-7
D: TRBD1
CDR3: CASSHTTGTAEQYF
DNA: TGTGCCAGCAGCCACACGACAGGGACGGCCGAGCAGTACTTC

size: -
V: TRBV6-5
J: TRBJ2-5
D: -
CDR3: CASSPNTGETQYF
DNA: TGTGCCAGCAGCCCTAACACGGGAGAGACCCAGTACTTC

size: -
V: TRBV19
J: TRBJ1-1
D: -
CDR3: CASPSGTEAFF
DNA: TGTGCCAGCCCATCGGGAACTGAAGCTTTCTTT

size: once
V: TRBV30
J: TRBJ2-1
D: -
CDR3: CAWSVSGERGNEQFF
DNA: TGTGCCTGGAGTGTATCGGGAGAAAGAGGCAATGAGCAGTTCTTC

size: -
V: TRBV6-5
J: TRBJ1-2
D: -
CDR3: CASSYSWGGSGYTF
DNA: TGTGCCAGCAGTTACTCATGGGGCGGGAGTGGCTACACCTTC

size: -
V: TRBV6-5
J: TRBJ1-6
D: TRBD1
CDR3: CASSLQRGRIPLHF
DNA: TGTGCCAGCAGCCTACAGAGGGGGCGCATCCCCCTCCACTTT

size: -
V: TRBV6-1
J: TRBJ1-1
D: -
CDR3: CASSPRVNVNTEAFF
DNA: TGTGCCAGCAGCCCCCGGGTCAACGTGAACACTGAAGCTTTCTTT

size: -
V: TRBV7-3
J: TRBJ2-3
D: -
CDR3: CASSLTGGTDTQYF
DNA: TGTGCCAGCAGCTTAACCGGGGGAACAGATACGCAGTATTTT

size: -
V: TRBV5-1
J: TRBJ2-3
D: TRBD2
CDR3: CASNVGLAGILGDTQYF
DNA: TGCGCCAGCAACGTGGGACTAGCGGGAATTCTAGGAGATACGCAGTATTTT

size: few
V: TRBV10-2
J: TRBJ2-3
D: TRBD2
CDR3: CASSDWRGGSNTQYF
DNA: TGCGCCAGCAGTGACTGGCGGGGGGGCTCGAATACGCAGTATTTT

size: -
V: TRBV5-6
J: TRBJ2-2
D: -
CDR3: CASSLAGRAATGELFF
DNA: TGTGCCAGCAGCTTGGCCGGCAGGGCGGCAACCGGGGAGCTGTTTTTT

size: -
V: TRBV6-6
J: TRBJ1-1
D: -
CDR3: CASTRAAGGRNTEAFF
DNA: TGTGCCAGCACTCGAGCGGCGGGGGGTCGGAACACTGAAGCTTTCTTT

size: once
V: TRBV6-6
J: TRBJ1-5
D: -
CDR3: CAGGARNQPQHF
DNA: TGTGCCGGGGGCGCCCGGAATCAGCCCCAGCATTTT

size: -
V: TRBV6-5
J: TRBJ1-1
D: TRBD1
CDR3: CASSLGQEMNTEAFF
DNA: TGTGCCAGCAGTTTAGGACAGGAAATGAACACTGAAGCTTTCTTT

size: -
V: TRBV13
J: TRBJ2-1
D: TRBD2
CDR3: CASSYPAREGRSGVGEQFF
DNA: TGTGCCAGCAGCTACCCCGCGCGGGAGGGCAGGTCGGGGGTAGGTGAGCAGTTCTTC

size: -
V: TRBV5-1
J: TRBJ1-2
D: -
CDR3: CASSLAGPYGYTF
DNA: TGCGCCAGCAGCTTGGCAGGGCCCTATGGCTACACCTTC

size: -
V: TRBV18
J: TRBJ2-7
D: TRBD1
CDR3: CASSPLTGGYEQYF
DNA: TGTGCCAGCTCACCACTAACAGGGGGCTACGAGCAGTACTTC

size: -
V: TRBV15
J: TRBJ2-7
D: TRBD1
CDR3: CATSRAWAGGSGSYEQYF
DNA: TGTGCCACCAGCAGAGCCTGGGCAGGGGGCTCGGGCTCCTACGAGCAGTACTTC

size: -
V: TRBV28
J: TRBJ2-7
D: -
CDR3: CASSSSGTSSYEQYF
DNA: TGTGCCAGCAGCTCATCCGGGACAAGCTCCTACGAGCAGTACTTC

size: -
V: TRBV6-5
J: TRBJ2-7
D: -
CDR3: CASRRVPEQAYEQYF
DNA: TGTGCCAGCAGGCGGGTCCCAGAGCAAGCCTACGAGCAGTACTTC

size: -
V: TRBV6-5
J: TRBJ1-2
D: TRBD1
CDR3: CASSRQGSPYGYTF
DNA: TGTGCCAGCAGTCGACAGGGGAGCCCCTATGGCTACACCTTC

size: -
V: TRBV9
J: TRBJ1-6
D: -
CDR3: CASSHRAINSPLHF
DNA: TGTGCCAGCAGCCACAGGGCCATTAATTCACCCCTCCACTTT

size: -
V: TRBV28
J: TRBJ1-2
D: TRBD1
CDR3: CASSFQWTTGTGGSNYGYTF
DNA: TGTGCCAGCAGTTTTCAATGGACCACCGGGACAGGGGGCTCTAACTATGGCTACACCTTC